This T cell receptor beta chain appears in the sequencing data of a study of blood T cell repertoires in COVID-19. Study-level background: From the United States, Italy and Spain came samples of acute and convalescent COVID-19.

Profiling relied on immunoSEQ multiplex PCR, and the TCRdb table lists in-frame clones only, not all of them. The top ten clones hold 6.6% of a sample with 230,000 or so clones, about 88% of them seen once. This CDR3 comprises 15 residues. Germline V gives CDR1 WNHNN, CDR2 SYGVQD (reference sequence). The ends were cut back, 2 bases at V and 8 bases at J, with 15 bases in the middle. Living in about two dozen US areas, the participants were between about 18 and 100 years of age. This TCR derives from a woman between 45 and 65 years old who had been exposed to COVID-19. The chain couples TRBV10-1 to TRBJ1-4; D is unresolved. The sample was PBMCs or T cells enriched from blood (not recorded which). CDR3 bases: TGCGCCAGCAGTGAGCAATCGGGGTTGGGCGAAAAACTGTTTTTT. Residues: CASSEQSGLGEKLFF.